This TCR beta chain was captured by sequencing in a study of cytomegalovirus exposure and HLA in healthy donors. Findings and limits, study-wide: The study found most TCR sequences rare, yet found some public TCRs in many donors. A list of about 160 TCR beta chains associated with cytomegalovirus was given.

Germline V gene data show CDR1 as SGHRS and CDR2 as YFSETQ. The CDR3 length is 15 residues. The junction had 9 bases not matched to a gene; V was cut back by 0 bases and J by 6 bases. This clone came up once. What it binds is unknown. The donors were part of the validation cohort of roughly 130 subjects. That cohort was separate from the first cohort, which comprised 666 subjects. Using immunoSEQ multiplex PCR, the repertoire was profiled, and TCRdb retains in-frame clones only, with some absent. Of about 140,000 clones listed, less than 90% are singletons. The sequenced material came from PBMCs. The sequence came from a man younger than 30 in good health and CMV-seronegative. The chain links TRBV5-1 to TRBJ2-7; TRBD1 matches at 7 bases. CDR3 DNA: TGCGCCAGCAGCTTGGGAGGGACAGTACCCAGCGAGCAGTACTTC. Amino acids: CASSLGGTVPSEQYF.